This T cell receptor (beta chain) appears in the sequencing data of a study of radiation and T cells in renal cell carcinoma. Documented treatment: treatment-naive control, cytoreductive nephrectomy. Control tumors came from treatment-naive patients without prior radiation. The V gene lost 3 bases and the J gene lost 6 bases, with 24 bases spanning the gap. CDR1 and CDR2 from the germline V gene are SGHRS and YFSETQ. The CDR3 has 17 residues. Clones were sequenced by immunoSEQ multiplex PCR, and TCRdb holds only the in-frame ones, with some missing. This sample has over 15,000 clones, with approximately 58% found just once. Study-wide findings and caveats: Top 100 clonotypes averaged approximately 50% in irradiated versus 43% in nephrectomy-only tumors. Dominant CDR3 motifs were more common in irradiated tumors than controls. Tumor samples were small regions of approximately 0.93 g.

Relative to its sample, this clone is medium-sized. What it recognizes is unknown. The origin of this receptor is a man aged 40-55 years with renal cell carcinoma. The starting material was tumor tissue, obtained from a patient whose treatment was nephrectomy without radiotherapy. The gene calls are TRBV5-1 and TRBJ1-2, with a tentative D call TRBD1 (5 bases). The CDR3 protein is CASSSGTGLVGPDGYTF. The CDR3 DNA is TGCGCCAGCAGCTCTGGGACCGGGTTAGTAGGGCCCGATGGCTACACCTTC.